Listed here is a single TCR beta chain. The antigen is unknown. These data belong to a study of EBV T-cell therapy then PD-1 blockade in nasopharyngeal carcinoma. Treatment reported: AdE1-LMPpoly-expanded autologous EBV-specific T-cell therapy followed by anti-PD-1 nivolumab. The protocol was immunoSEQ multiplex PCR, while the TCRdb copy is restricted to in-frame clones and leaves out a portion. The sample records some 19,000 clones, roughly 84% being singletons. Trimming pared 5 bases from V and 4 bases from J, leaving 10 bases between. This CDR3 is built from 13 residues. Germline lookup yields CDR1 SGHVS and CDR2 FQNEAQ.

This TCR came from a man aged 40-55 years with nasopharyngeal carcinoma. The specimen comprised CD8+ T cells from blood, sampled at approximately day 31 from a patient whose treatment included autologous EBV-specific T cells and nivolumab. The genes are TRBV7-8 and TRBJ2-3, with D unresolved. The CDR3 DNA reads as TGTGCCAGCAGCCGATCATTGGCAGATACGCAGTATTTT. Translation: CASSRSLADTQYF.